The 5 T cell receptor beta chains presented below share a single source sample, sequenced in a study of T cell changes during pregnancy in multiple sclerosis. Sequencing used immunoSEQ multiplex PCR; TCRdb keeps in-frame clones, though not all of them. The top ten hold 2.5% of the sample, which has around 60,000 clones, 89% seen once. Sequenced material: peripheral blood, taken in the first trimester of pregnancy. The receptors shown here come from a female donor with multiple sclerosis, enrolled in a pregnancy study.

The V and J genes are TRBV28 and TRBJ1-2, with TRBD1 matching over 9 bases. V gave up 3 bases and J gave up 4 bases; unmatched junction bases: 3. CDR1 is MDHEN and CDR2 is SYDVKM in the germline V gene. This CDR3 is 14 amino acids long. The CDR3 reads CASSFGTGLYGYTF. The CDR3 coding sequence is TGTGCCAGCAGTTTCGGGACAGGGCTCTATGGCTACACCTTC.

In its sample, this clone was seen a few times. The chain recombines TRBV7-2 with TRBJ1-2; D possibly corresponds to TRBD1 (5 bases). The length of the CDR3 is 14 residues. Trimming took 2 bases from V and 6 from J, leaving 13 bases between them. Germline V gives CDR1 SGHTA, CDR2 FQGNSA. The CDR3, as DNA: TGTGCCAGCAGCTTAATTGGGCAGGGCCATGGCTACACCTTC. Amino acid sequence: CASSLIGQGHGYTF.

This sequence joins TRBV28 and TRBJ1-4; 9 bases line up with TRBD1. The CDR3 extends over 15 amino acids. Germline V gene sequence: CDR1 MDHEN, CDR2 SYDVKM. J lost 8 bases, V lost 7 bases, and 11 bases had no gene match. The CDR3: CASTLRRDRDEKLFF. DNA for the CDR3: TGTGCCAGCACCCTCCGCCGGGACAGGGACGAAAAACTGTTTTTT. The full variable domain, in which reference TRBV28 and TRBJ1-4 provide the parts outside the CDR3, is DVKVTQSSRYLVKRTGEKVFLECVQDMDHENMFWYRQDPGLGLRLIYFSYDVKMKEKGDIPEGYSVSREKKERFSLILESASTNQTSMYLCASTLRRDRDEKLFFGSGTQLSVL.

The chain joins TRBV6-6 to TRBJ1-5; the D gene is possibly TRBD1 (6 bases). Trimming left V 5 bases short and J 0 bases short, with 14 bases between. CDR3 length equals 16 residues. Germline V lookup: CDR1 MNHNY, CDR2 SVGAGI (reference sequence). The CDR3 region has the DNA TGTGCCAGCAGTCTCGGACAGCCGTATAGCAATCAGCCCCAGCATTTT. It yields the protein CASSLGQPYSNQPQHF.

This clone was picked up one time. The chain carries TRBV19 and TRBJ1-4; 7 nucleotides agree with TRBD1. Germline V gene lookup returns CDR1 LNHDA and CDR2 SQIVND (reference sequence). The CDR3 length is 14 residues. After removal of 7 bases from V and 4 bases from J, the junction contained 6 bases not matched to a gene. CDR3 region: CASIPGQVNEKLFF. CDR3 nucleotides: TGTGCCAGTATCCCTGGACAGGTTAATGAAAAACTGTTTTTT.